Presented here are 18 T cell receptor beta chains from one specimen sequenced in a study of blood T cell repertoires in COVID-19. TCRdb's table, derived via immunoSEQ multiplex PCR, lists solely in-frame clones and lacks some. The data show fewer than 100,000 clones, with roughly 80% seen just once and around a tenth held by the top ten. The specimen sequenced was peripheral blood. Receptors originate from a woman in her seventies with acute or convalescent COVID-19.

This chain links TRBV5-6 with TRBJ1-2; TRBD1 aligns across 9 bases. CDR3 size: 16 residues. From germline, CDR1 is SGHDT and CDR2 YYEEEE. V trimming: 4 bases; J trimming: 4 bases; junction bases outside the gene matches: 11. CDR3 region: CASSSLGGQGSYGYTF. For the CDR3, the DNA is TGTGCCAGCAGCAGCCTGGGGGGACAGGGTTCCTATGGCTACACCTTC.

A single count supports this clone. The chain is built from TRBV5-3 and TRBJ2-1; D uncertain. TRBV5-3 is flagged as an ORF with uncertain function. The CDR3 runs 14 residues. Deletions cut 1 base from V and 9 bases from J, with 14 bases between. Here the CDR3 reads CARSLNGRLFEQFF. The DNA for the CDR3 is TGTGCCAGAAGCTTGAACGGCAGGCTTTTTGAGCAGTTCTTC.

This chain uses TRBV4-1 with TRBJ2-1; 12 bases map to TRBD1. J was trimmed by 7 bases and V by 6 bases; bases with no gene match: 10. Germline V gene sequence: CDR1 MGHRA, CDR2 YSYEKL. CDR3 size: 16 residues. The CDR3 is CASRNPGTGGGNEQFF. CDR3 sequence (DNA): TGCGCCAGCAGAAACCCCGGGACAGGGGGCGGGAATGAGCAGTTCTTC.

The V call is TRBV6-5, the J call TRBJ1-1; D unclear. Germline-derived CDR1 and CDR2 are MNHEY and SVGAGI. V was trimmed by 4 bases and J by 1 base, leaving 10 bases between them. This CDR3 comprises 14 residues. The CDR3: CASSFRETNTEAFF. The CDR3 DNA is TGTGCCAGCAGTTTTCGGGAGACGAACACTGAAGCTTTCTTT.

The CDR3 DNA reads TGCGCCAGCAGCCAAGAGGTTAAGGACACCTACGAGCAGTACTTC. Translation gives CASSQEVKDTYEQYF. V and J are TRBV4-1 and TRBJ2-7; D is perhaps TRBD1 (5 bases). This CDR3 has 15 residues. CDR1 is MGHRA and CDR2 is YSYEKL in the germline V gene. V was shortened by 0 bases and J by 2 bases, with 11 bases between the two germline ends.

The chain couples TRBV11-2 to TRBJ1-2; TRBD1 aligns across 9 bases. In germline, CDR1 is SGHAT, CDR2 FQNNGV. The length of the CDR3 is 16 residues. The V and J ends lost 1 base and 7 bases, in that order; junction bases with no gene match: 10. The CDR3: CASSLVAGQGIGGYTF. In nucleotides, the CDR3 is TGTGCCAGCAGCTTAGTAGCGGGACAGGGCATAGGTGGCTACACCTTC.

The chain couples TRBV12-3 or TRBV12-4 to TRBJ1-2; 9 positions agree with TRBD1. CDR3 length: 13 amino acids. With 7 bases clipped from V and 6 bases from J, the junction kept 6 bases outside the gene matches. CDR3 nucleotides: TGTGCCAGCACCTCGGGACAGGGTGATGGCTACACCTTC. It codes for CASTSGQGDGYTF.

This clone was picked up a small number of times. The chain employs TRBV5-8 and TRBJ1-4; 8 bases fit TRBD1. The length of the CDR3 is 18 residues. Germline CDR1 and CDR2: SGHTS and YDEGEE. Trimming cost V 6 bases and J 0 bases; bases outside gene matches: 13. The CDR3 bases are TGTGCCAGCACCACACTTGGCAGGGGGCTTGCAACTAATGAAAAACTGTTTTTT. This gives the protein CASTTLGRGLATNEKLFF.

A single count supports this clone. This chain links TRBV7-2 with TRBJ2-2; TRBD1 agrees at 7 bases. Germline values: CDR1 SGHTA, CDR2 FQGNSA. The CDR3 runs to 16 residues. V lost 1 base to trimming and J lost 4 bases; unmatched junction nucleotides: 6. The CDR3 protein is CASSLVGTGATGELFF. CDR3 nucleotide sequence: TGTGCCAGCAGCTTAGTAGGTACAGGGGCCACCGGGGAGCTGTTTTTT.

The J gene is TRBJ2-3, the V gene TRBV10-3; 8 bases are shared with TRBD2. CDR3 size: 14 residues. Trimming removed 6 bases from V and 4 bases from J; junction bases left unmatched: 6. Germline V gives CDR1 ENHRY, CDR2 SYGVKD. The CDR3 DNA follows: TGTGCCATCAGAGCGGGAGCAGAACCAGATACGCAGTATTTT. Residues: CAIRAGAEPDTQYF.

CDR3 bases: TGTGCCAGCAGCCTGGGACTAGCGGGGGGTTACGAGCAGTACTTC. Encoded protein: CASSLGLAGGYEQYF. The chain recombines TRBV7-2 with TRBJ2-7; 15 bases fit TRBD2. The J segment lost 4 bases and the V segment lost 5 bases, leaving 3 bases of the junction unmatched. The CDR3 sequence is 15 residues long. The germline gives CDR1 SGHTA, CDR2 FQGNSA.

The CDR3 region has the DNA TGTGCCAGCAGCGGGGGACAGGGAGTTGGCTACACCTTC. Amino acids: CASSGGQGVGYTF. The chain combines TRBV2 with TRBJ1-2; 9 bases map to TRBD1. V lost 6 bases and J lost 7; bases outside the gene matches: 6. Germline CDR1 reads SNHLY; CDR2 reads FYNNEI. This CDR3 contains 13 residues.

This chain connects TRBV10-3 to TRBJ2-7, with D perhaps TRBD2 (6 bases). CDR1 and CDR2 from the germline V gene are ENHRY and SYGVKD. The germline V and J ends were trimmed by 4 bases and 3 bases, with 25 bases remaining between them. CDR3 size: 18 residues. This CDR3 is CAISGLVAAGQGRYEQYF. CDR3 DNA: TGTGCCATCAGTGGGTTGGTGGCGGCGGGGCAGGGTCGCTACGAGCAGTACTTC.

V and J are TRBV27 and TRBJ2-1; 12 nucleotides match TRBD2. CDR1 and CDR2 (germline): MNHEY, SMNVEV (reference sequence). This CDR3 is 16 amino acids long. Trimming cost V 2 bases and J 6 bases; bases outside gene matches: 5. CDR3 coding DNA: TGTGCCAGCAGTTTACTAGCGGGAGGGCGGGTCAATGAGCAGTTCTTC. It codes for CASSLLAGGRVNEQFF.

In its sample, this clone was seen a few times. The genes are TRBV27 and TRBJ1-3; 10 bases are a match to TRBD1. The germline V gene encodes CDR1 MNHEY and CDR2 SMNVEV (reference sequence). The junction had 9 bases not matched to a gene; V was cut back by 4 bases and J by 0 bases. This CDR3 contains 18 residues. The DNA of the CDR3 is TGTGCCAGCAGTTCGAGGACAGGGGGTACCCTCTCTGGAAACACCATATATTTT. As protein: CASSSRTGGTLSGNTIYF.

The rearrangement joins TRBV2 to TRBJ1-5; unclear D gene. Trimming pared 7 bases from V and 11 bases from J, leaving 18 bases between. The germline V gene has CDR1 SNHLY and CDR2 FYNNEI. The CDR3 sequence is 13 residues long. The CDR3 DNA reads TGTGCCAGCACTTCCGGGATGGAATCAGCCCAGCATTTT. Translating it yields CASTSGMESAQHF.

This clone was picked up a small number of times. This rearrangement joins TRBV30 to TRBJ2-7, with 9 bases lining up with TRBD2. The V gene's germline CDR1 is GTSNPN and CDR2 SVGIG (reference sequence). This CDR3 has 14 residues. The ends lost 3 bases at V and 6 bases at J; junction bases unmatched: 9. The CDR3 nucleotides read TGTGCCTGGAGGATTCTTAGCGGGAGAGGCGAGCAGTACTTC. Amino acid sequence: CAWRILSGRGEQYF. The full variable domain, in which reference TRBV30 and TRBJ2-7 provide the parts outside the CDR3, is SQTIHQWPATLVQPVGSPLSLECTVEGTSNPNLYWYRQAAGRGLQLLFYSVGIGQISSEVPQNLSASRPQDRQFILSSKKLLLSDSGFYLCAWRILSGRGEQYFGPGTRLTVT.

The chain combines TRBV6-1 with TRBJ2-1, with TRBD2 matching 11 bases. This CDR3 spans 15 amino acids. With V trimmed by 1 base and J by 9 bases, 5 bases remained unmatched. CDR1 and CDR2 (germline): MNHNS, SASEGT. The CDR3 spells CASSEGGLAVGEQFF. CDR3 DNA: TGTGCCAGCAGTGAAGGGGGACTAGCGGTCGGTGAGCAGTTCTTC.